A single sample is the source of the 10 T cell receptor beta chains below, sequenced in a study of control samples from healthy donors and cancer patients. Repertoires were generated with immunoSEQ multiplex PCR, while TCRdb's copy carries only in-frame clones and drops some. The profile shows 390,000 or so clones, 90% of them singletons. Sequencing was done on a sample of PBMCs. Receptor source: a man in his forties with head and neck cancer.

This rearrangement joins TRBV28 to TRBJ2-7; tentative D call: TRBD2 (5 bases). V was shortened by 6 bases and J by 2 bases, with 17 bases between the two germline ends. CDR1 is MDHEN, CDR2 SYDVKM, per germline. The CDR3 has 15 amino acids. As DNA, the CDR3 is TGTGCCAGCAGACGACGGACTCGATCCGCCTACGAGCAGTACTTC. Its translation: CASRRRTRSAYEQYF.

This chain joins TRBV7-2 and TRBJ2-1; D remains ambiguous. Germline V gene sequence: CDR1 SGHTA, CDR2 FQGNSA. Deletions cut 5 bases from V and 1 base from J, with 9 bases between. The CDR3 loop spans 14 amino acids. CDR3 nucleotide sequence: TGTGCCAGCAGCCGTCCGGGTTCCTACAATGAGCAGTTCTTC. Its protein is CASSRPGSYNEQFF.

The chain links TRBV10-3 to TRBJ2-3; TRBD1 might be the D (5 bases). Germline CDR1 ENHRY, CDR2 SYGVKD. The CDR3 is 13 residues long. V was trimmed by 6 bases and J by 4 bases, leaving 11 bases between them. This CDR3 is CAISTGMADTQYF. Here the CDR3 DNA reads TGTGCCATCAGCACAGGAATGGCAGATACGCAGTATTTT.

V gene TRBV28 combines with J gene TRBJ2-7; TRBD2 matches at 9 bases. Losses at the gene ends were 6 bases for V and 0 bases for J; bases not matched to a gene: 9. CDR1 is MDHEN and CDR2 is SYDVKM in the germline V gene. The CDR3 sequence is 16 residues long. CDR3: CASSFDGLASSYEQYF. CDR3 nucleotides: TGTGCCAGCAGCTTTGATGGACTAGCGAGCTCCTACGAGCAGTACTTC.

The chain combines TRBV5-1 with TRBJ2-2, with TRBD1 matching over 8 bases. Germline CDR1 reads SGHRS; CDR2 reads YFSETQ. J was trimmed by 3 bases and V by 3 bases; bases with no gene match: 4. This CDR3 has 15 amino acids. CDR3 amino acids: CASSYLQGDTGELFF. CDR3 nucleotide sequence: TGCGCCAGCAGCTATTTACAGGGGGACACCGGGGAGCTGTTTTTT.

The chain uses TRBV4-3 and TRBJ2-5, with no clear D. Germline CDR1 LGHNA, CDR2 YSLEER. This CDR3 has 14 residues. Trimming stripped 1 base from V and 5 bases from J, with 11 bases between. Here the CDR3 reads CASSQGPRMETQYF. The CDR3 DNA is TGCGCCAGCAGCCAAGGACCCCGAATGGAGACCCAGTACTTC.

V gene TRBV19 combines with J gene TRBJ1-4; D unresolved. The CDR3 sequence is 13 residues long. V lost 4 bases to trimming and J lost 1 base, with 4 bases between them. Germline V gene sequence: CDR1 LNHDA, CDR2 SQIVND (reference sequence). This CDR3 is CASSTETNEKLFF. The CDR3 nucleotides read TGTGCCAGTAGTACCGAAACTAATGAAAAACTGTTTTTT.

The table lists this clone with a few counts. V usage is TRBV5-1 and J usage is TRBJ2-1; 7 nucleotides line up with TRBD2. Germline V CDR1 and CDR2: SGHRS, YFSETQ. With V trimmed by 5 bases and J by 8 bases, 10 bases remained unmatched. This CDR3 contains 14 residues. The CDR3 DNA reads TGCGCCAGCAGGCAAGGACTAGAAGTGGATGAGCAGTTCTTC. Its translation: CASRQGLEVDEQFF. Using reference TRBV5-1 and TRBJ2-1 for the parts outside the CDR3, the full variable domain is KAGVTQTPRYLIKTRGQQVTLSCSPISGHRSVSWYQQTPGQGLQFLFEYFSETQRNKGNFPGRFSGRQFSNSRSEMNVSTLELGDSALYLCASRQGLEVDEQFFGPGTRLTVL.

The J gene is TRBJ1-5, the V gene TRBV3-1 (or the pseudogene TRBV3-2), with D possibly matching TRBD1 (5 bases). The V and J ends lost 0 bases and 2 bases respectively, with 14 bases between them. Per the germline V gene, CDR1 is LGHDT and CDR2 is YNNKEL (reference sequence). The CDR3 has 17 amino acids. CDR3 sequence reads: CASSQDPGGAGNQPQHF. In DNA form, the CDR3 reads TGTGCCAGCAGCCAAGACCCTGGAGGGGCTGGCAATCAGCCCCAGCATTTT.

V and J are TRBV6-5 and TRBJ1-1; perhaps TRBD1 as D (6 bases). Trimming took off 2 bases at V and 0 bases at J, with 13 bases between the two ends. The CDR3 is 16 residues long. Per germline, CDR1 MNHEY and CDR2 SVGAGI. CDR3 in DNA: TGTGCCAGCAGTTACGGGACATTTACCTTGAACACTGAAGCTTTCTTT. Translation gives CASSYGTFTLNTEAFF.